This T cell receptor beta chain comes out of a study of patients and donors after allogeneic stem cell transplantation. There are many counts of this clonotype. Trimming shortened V by 10 bases and J by 3 bases, and 16 bases separated the two germline ends. The CDR3 contains 14 residues. One entry per CDR3 protein, called by TCRdb with MiXCR from the RT-PCR reads. Of about 960,000 distinct CDR3 sequences detected, about 20% appear once; the ten largest clones hold 5% to 6.5%. The sequence was obtained from a human donor who was either an allogeneic HSCT recipient or a stem cell or donor lymphocyte infusion donor (not recorded which). It is not recorded whose cells these are; they may come from a transplant donor. The chain carries TRBV12-3 or TRBV12-4 and TRBJ1-5; the D is unclear. The specimen was blood, either unsorted or a sorted T cell fraction (not recorded which). In DNA, the CDR3 is TGTGCCACCGGAGCCAGCCACCTCAATCAGCCCCAGCATTTT. This gives the protein CATGASHLNQPQHF.